The clone carrying this T cell receptor beta chain was recorded at least ten times. Its antigen is still unknown. The source of the sample is a study of T cells in Graves' hyperthyroidism and ophthalmopathy. Findings and limits, study-wide: Ophthalmopathy was predicted by the model a median of approximately six months ahead of onset.

RNA transcripts served as the template for amplifying TCR beta CDR3 regions. The HTBI primer set served for first-round RT-PCR of the TCR CDR3. TCRdb passed the multiplex PCR reads through MiXCR, listing each CDR3 protein once. The sample holds roughly 350,000 distinct CDR3 sequences; more than 14% are singletons and the top ten take 15% to 20%. Patients were excluded because of uncontrolled infection, other autoimmune disease, pregnancy or lactation. The CDR3 has 13 residues. V shed 3 bases and J shed 4 bases, with 12 bases lying between them. Germline CDR1 DFQATT, CDR2 SNEGSKA (reference sequence). The sequence came from a woman in her thirties with Graves' ophthalmopathy. The specimen sequenced was blood. V and J are TRBV20-1 and TRBJ1-2, with D possibly matching TRBD1 (6 bases). The CDR3 here is CSARHREGYGYTF. The CDR3 DNA sequence: TGCAGTGCTAGGCACAGGGAGGGCTATGGCTACACCTTC.